This TCR beta chain derives from a study of response to subunit inactivated influenza vaccine. Study findings and constraints: Seasonal influenza vaccination, on each occasion, was suggested by the authors to recruit few new T cells.

As to this clonotype: Its antigen is still unknown.

Germline lookup yields CDR1 SGHKS and CDR2 YYEKEE (reference sequence). This CDR3 has 14 amino acids. Trimming took 4 bases from V and 5 from J; bases not matched to a gene: 7. TCRdb reanalysed the RT-PCR reads using MiXCR and keeps one entry per CDR3 protein. The sample includes about 700,000 distinct CDR3 sequences, around 15% seen only once; the top ten take less than 8.5%. This receptor was identified in a man between 50 and 59 years old who received an inactivated influenza vaccine. Here the sequenced sample was PBMCs from blood, taken 14 days before vaccination. The V and J genes are TRBV5-5 and TRBJ1-2, with 8 bases fitting TRBD1. The DNA of the CDR3 is TGTGCCAGCAGCGGACAGGGTTGGAGGTATGGCTACACCTTC. Translated, it gives CASSGQGWRYGYTF.